The 24 T cell receptor beta chains presented below share a single source sample, sequenced in a study of cytomegalovirus exposure and HLA in healthy donors. The PCR ran on 60 Vbeta and 13 Jbeta primers. Measured with immunoSEQ multiplex PCR; TCRdb has only the in-frame clones, and not every one. The sample holds about 110,000 clones; 73% are singletons and the top ten take around 8%. The sequencing input was PBMCs. The source is a man aged 35 to 55 in good health and CMV-seronegative.

The rearrangement uses TRBV29-1 and TRBJ1-1; possible D gene TRBD1, 5 bases. V lost 4 bases, J lost 4 bases, and 13 bases lay in between. The CDR3 runs to 13 residues. The germline CDR1 and CDR2 sequences are SQVTM and ANQGSEA. The DNA of the CDR3 is TGCAGCGTTGTAGGGGAGGTGCGCACTGAAGCTTTCTTT. Translation gives CSVVGEVRTEAFF.

The chain carries TRBV6-1 and TRBJ1-6; D is possibly TRBD1 (5 bases). The germline V gene encodes CDR1 MNHNS and CDR2 SASEGT. The CDR3 length is 14 residues. The V end was cut by 2 bases, the J end by 7 bases, with 9 bases between. The CDR3 DNA reads TGTGCCAGCAGTGAAACGGGGGAGAATTCACCCCTCCACTTT. Its translation is CASSETGENSPLHF.

This clone has a single count. The chain employs TRBV11-2 and TRBJ2-2, with 10 bases lining up with TRBD2. The CDR3 totals 17 residues. The V segment lost 2 bases and the J segment 4 bases; nucleotides outside the gene matches: 7. Germline CDR1 SGHAT, CDR2 FQNNGV. The CDR3 sequence: CASSLRLAGEFTGELFF. The CDR3 DNA reads as TGTGCCAGCAGCTTAAGGCTAGCGGGGGAATTCACCGGGGAGCTGTTTTTT.

The rearrangement uses TRBV19 and TRBJ2-7, with TRBD1 as a possible D gene (6 bases). Germline V gene data show CDR1 as LNHDA and CDR2 as SQIVND (reference sequence). This CDR3 spans 16 amino acids. Trimming removed 5 bases from V and 2 bases from J, with 19 bases in between. DNA of the CDR3: TGTGCCAGTAGTCCCCCCCCAGGGGCCCCAACCTACGAGCAGTACTTC. Its translation is CASSPPPGAPTYEQYF.

The count of this clone is one. The gene calls are TRBV2 and TRBJ2-2; possibly TRBD1 for D (6 bases). The germline V gene has CDR1 SNHLY and CDR2 FYNNEI. V was shortened by 10 bases and J by 6 bases, with 15 bases between the two germline ends. The CDR3 loop spans 13 amino acids. The CDR3 DNA follows: TGTGCCAACAGCGCCAGGGGTGCCGGGGAGCTGTTTTTT. Its protein product is CANSARGAGELFF.

The rearrangement joins TRBV5-1 to TRBJ2-5; TRBD1 agrees at 7 bases. The CDR3 totals 14 residues. V was pared by 4 bases and J by 5 bases, with 8 bases of the junction left unmatched. CDR1 SGHRS and CDR2 YFSETQ come from the germline V gene. CDR3 nucleotides: TGCGCCAGCAGCCCGACAGGGAGCGGCGAGACCCAGTACTTC. Its protein product is CASSPTGSGETQYF. Together with reference TRBV5-1 and TRBJ2-5, the CDR3 gives the full variable domain: KAGVTQTPRYLIKTRGQQVTLSCSPISGHRSVSWYQQTPGQGLQFLFEYFSETQRNKGNFPGRFSGRQFSNSRSEMNVSTLELGDSALYLCASSPTGSGETQYFGPGTRLLVL.

This clone was observed once. The chain carries TRBV28 and TRBJ1-1; D possibly corresponds to TRBD1 (5 bases). Germline CDR1 and CDR2: MDHEN and SYDVKM. The V and J ends lost 4 bases and 5 bases respectively, with 14 bases between them. This CDR3 region has 14 residues. Written as DNA, the CDR3 is TGTGCCAGCAGTTCCCAGGGTATGAGTACTGAAGCTTTCTTT. Protein product: CASSSQGMSTEAFF.

The rearrangement uses TRBV7-2 and TRBJ2-2; 11 bases are a match to TRBD2. With 1 base clipped from V and 6 bases from J, the junction kept 1 base outside the gene matches. The CDR3 loop spans 15 amino acids. Looked up from germline, CDR1 is SGHTA and CDR2 is FQGNSA. The DNA of the CDR3 is TGTGCCAGCAGCTTAGGGGGACTAGCGGCCGGGGAGCTGTTTTTT. The encoded protein is CASSLGGLAAGELFF. The variable domain in full, with the rest retrieved from reference TRBV7-2 and TRBJ2-2, is GAGVSQSPSNKVTEKGKDVELRCDPISGHTALYWYRQSLGQGLEFLIYFQGNSAPDKSGLPSDRFSAERTGGSVSTLTIQRTQQEDSAVYLCASSLGGLAAGELFFGEGSRLTVL.

V is TRBV4-3 and J is TRBJ2-7; TRBD2 might be the D (5 bases). V lost 2 bases to trimming and J lost 6 bases, with 14 bases between them. The germline CDR1 and CDR2 sequences are LGHNA and YSLEER. The CDR3 consists of 14 residues. DNA for the CDR3: TGCGCCAGCAGCCAATACCCCGGGATGGGCGAGCAGTACTTC. This sequence encodes CASSQYPGMGEQYF.

The V gene is TRBV5-4, the J gene TRBJ2-5; TRBD1 matches 7 bases. In germline, CDR1 is SGHNT, CDR2 YYREEE (reference sequence). After removal of 4 bases from V and 2 bases from J, the junction contained 11 bases not matched to a gene. This CDR3 region has 16 residues. The CDR3 sequence is CASSASGTALQETQYF. The CDR3 region has the DNA TGTGCCAGCAGCGCCTCCGGGACAGCATTACAAGAGACCCAGTACTTC.

V is TRBV6-4 and J is TRBJ1-1, with D unresolved. CDR3 length: 13 residues. The V and J ends lost 9 bases and 5 bases respectively, with 16 bases between them. CDR1 MRHNA and CDR2 SNTAGT come from the germline V gene. The DNA of the CDR3 is TGTGCCAGTGCGGCCCCGAGCCTAACTGAAGCTTTCTTT. The encoded protein is CASAAPSLTEAFF.

The chain combines TRBV7-2 with TRBJ1-2, with D unresolved. V dropped 5 bases and J dropped 7 bases, with 26 bases sitting between them. This CDR3 has 17 residues. CDR1 SGHTA and CDR2 FQGNSA come from the germline V gene. CDR3 DNA: TGTGCCAGCAGCCCCCGGCGTGATGGGGTGATAACTAGTGGCTACACCTTC. Translating it yields CASSPRRDGVITSGYTF.

The CDR3 DNA is TGTGCCAGCAGTTACTCGGTGGGGAGAGAAGAGACCCAGTACTTC. Amino acid sequence: CASSYSVGREETQYF. The V and J genes are TRBV6-5 and TRBJ2-5; TRBD2 might be the D (5 bases). Germline CDR1 reads MNHEY; CDR2 reads SVGAGI. CDR3 size: 15 residues. V was trimmed by 0 bases and J by 3 bases, leaving 11 bases between them.

The chain employs TRBV12-5 and TRBJ1-1; TRBD1 might be the D (5 bases). V lost 4 bases and J 1 base, leaving 13 bases between the germline ends. This CDR3 region has 15 residues. Germline CDR1 LGHNT, CDR2 FRNRAP. This CDR3 is CASGYRSGGNTEAFF. The CDR3 DNA reads TGTGCTAGTGGTTATAGATCGGGGGGGAACACTGAAGCTTTCTTT. Full variable domain (remainder filled in from reference TRBV12-5 and TRBJ1-1): DARVTQTPRHKVTEMGQEVTMRCQPILGHNTVFWYRQTMMQGLELLAYFRNRAPLDDSGMPKDRFSAEMPDATLATLKIQPSEPRDSAVYFCASGYRSGGNTEAFFGQGTRLTVV.

This chain links TRBV9 with TRBJ2-3; 7 positions match TRBD1. There are 15 residues in the CDR3. Germline V gives CDR1 SGDLS, CDR2 YYNGEE. Losses at the gene ends were 4 bases for V and 5 bases for J; bases not matched to a gene: 10. CDR3 coding DNA: TGTGCCAGCAGCACTCAGGACAGGTGCGGAGATACGCAGTATTTT. This encodes CASSTQDRCGDTQYF.

The rearrangement joins TRBV18 to TRBJ2-7; no firm D call. The CDR3 spans 14 residues. Germline V gives CDR1 KGHSH, CDR2 LQKENI. Deletions cut 3 bases from V and 6 bases from J, with 15 bases between. CDR3 nucleotides: TGTGCCAGCTCACCCAAACCGACATCCACCGAGCAGTACTTC. Its protein product is CASSPKPTSTEQYF.

This clone was detected only a few times. The J gene is TRBJ1-1, the V gene TRBV5-5; tentatively, D is TRBD1 (5 bases). Germline V gives CDR1 SGHKS, CDR2 YYEKEE (reference sequence). V was pared by 0 bases and J by 4 bases, with 13 bases between. CDR3 length: 15 amino acids. CDR3 region: CASSLETVRGTEAFF. The CDR3 DNA reads as TGTGCCAGCAGCTTGGAAACGGTAAGGGGCACTGAAGCTTTCTTT.

The V gene is TRBV12-5, the J gene TRBJ2-7; 9 nucleotides agree with TRBD2. CDR3 size: 15 residues. Germline assignment: CDR1 LGHNT and CDR2 FRNRAP. V gave up 4 bases and J gave up 4 bases; unmatched junction bases: 8. The CDR3 sequence: CASGWGTSLVYEQYF. The CDR3 nucleotides read TGTGCTAGTGGTTGGGGGACTAGCTTGGTTTACGAGCAGTACTTC.

V is TRBV12-5 and J is TRBJ1-5, with 8 bases identical to TRBD1. With V trimmed by 5 bases and J by 2 bases, 11 bases remained unmatched. The CDR3 is 17 residues long. CDR1 and CDR2 from the germline V gene are LGHNT and FRNRAP. Written as DNA, the CDR3 is TGTGCTAGTGGTACGACGCCAGGGGGCGTGGGCAATCAGCCCCAGCATTTT. Amino acids: CASGTTPGGVGNQPQHF.

The J gene is TRBJ2-1, the V gene TRBV4-3; 8 bases align to TRBD2. Germline CDR1 and CDR2: LGHNA and YSLEER. The V gene end was trimmed by 1 base and the J gene end by 3 bases; junction bases not matched to a gene: 5. The CDR3 consists of 16 residues. The CDR3 loop reads CASSQARAGGYNEQFF. As DNA, the CDR3 is TGCGCCAGCAGCCAAGCTCGCGCGGGGGGCTACAATGAGCAGTTCTTC.

The rearrangement uses TRBV19 and TRBJ1-1; possibly TRBD1 for D (6 bases). This CDR3 contains 13 residues. The germline V gene has CDR1 LNHDA and CDR2 SQIVND (reference sequence). The ends were cut back, 10 bases at V and 0 bases at J, with 12 bases in the middle. The CDR3 spells CATGGRMNTEAFF. The CDR3 coding sequence is TGTGCCACTGGGGGCAGGATGAACACTGAAGCTTTCTTT.

CDR3 sequence: CASSPQTGTGSGNTIYF. The CDR3 bases are TGCGCCAGCAGCCCCCAGACAGGGACGGGCTCTGGAAACACCATATATTTT. The chain has TRBV4-3 and TRBJ1-3; TRBD1 matches at 7 bases. CDR3 length: 17 amino acids. Germline V gives CDR1 LGHNA, CDR2 YSLEER. Losses at the gene ends were 4 bases for V and 0 bases for J; bases not matched to a gene: 9.

This clone was recorded a few times. The genes are TRBV5-1 and TRBJ2-1; perhaps TRBD1 as D (5 bases). Germline V gene data show CDR1 as SGHRS and CDR2 as YFSETQ. Trimming removed 3 bases from V and 8 bases from J, with 12 bases in between. This CDR3 has 13 amino acids. The CDR3 region is CASSSDSFDEQFF. CDR3 bases: TGCGCCAGCAGCTCCGACAGTTTTGATGAGCAGTTCTTC.

The chain couples TRBV4-1 to TRBJ1-1, with 8 bases lining up with TRBD1. Losses at the gene ends were 0 bases for V and 0 bases for J; bases not matched to a gene: 15. The CDR3 loop spans 20 amino acids. Germline CDR1 MGHRA, CDR2 YSYEKL. CDR3 coding DNA: TGCGCCAGCAGCCAAGATTGGTCCAGGGGGCGAAGGTCCATGAACACTGAAGCTTTCTTT. Protein: CASSQDWSRGRRSMNTEAFF.